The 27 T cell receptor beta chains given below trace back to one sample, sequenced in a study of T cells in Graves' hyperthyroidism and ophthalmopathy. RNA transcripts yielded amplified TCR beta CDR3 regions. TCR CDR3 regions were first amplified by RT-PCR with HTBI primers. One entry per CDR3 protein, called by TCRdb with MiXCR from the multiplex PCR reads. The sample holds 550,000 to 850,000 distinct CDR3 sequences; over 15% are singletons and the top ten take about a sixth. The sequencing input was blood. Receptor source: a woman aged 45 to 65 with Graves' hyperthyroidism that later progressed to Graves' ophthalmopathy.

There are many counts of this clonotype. The CDR3 DNA reads as TGTGCCAGCTTGGGGACCCTCGACAGATCGACCTATGGCTACACCTTC. This gives the protein CASLGTLDRSTYGYTF. The V and J genes are TRBV11-2 and TRBJ1-2; tentative D call: TRBD1 (5 bases). The CDR3 totals 16 residues. CDR1 and CDR2 from the germline V gene are SGHAT and FQNNGV. The V gene lost 8 bases and the J gene lost 4 bases, with 23 bases spanning the gap.

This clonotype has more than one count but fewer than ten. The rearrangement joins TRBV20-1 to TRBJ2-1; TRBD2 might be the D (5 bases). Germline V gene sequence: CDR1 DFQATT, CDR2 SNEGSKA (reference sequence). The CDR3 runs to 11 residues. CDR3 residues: CLKGRGNEQFF. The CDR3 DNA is TGCCTCAAGGGTCGGGGCAATGAGCAGTTCTTC.

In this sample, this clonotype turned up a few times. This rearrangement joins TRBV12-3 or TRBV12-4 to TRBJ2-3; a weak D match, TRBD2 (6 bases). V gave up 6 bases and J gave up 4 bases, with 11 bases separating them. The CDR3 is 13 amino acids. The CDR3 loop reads CASRGDWSDTQYF. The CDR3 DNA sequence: TGTGCCAGCAGGGGGGACTGGTCAGATACGCAGTATTTT.

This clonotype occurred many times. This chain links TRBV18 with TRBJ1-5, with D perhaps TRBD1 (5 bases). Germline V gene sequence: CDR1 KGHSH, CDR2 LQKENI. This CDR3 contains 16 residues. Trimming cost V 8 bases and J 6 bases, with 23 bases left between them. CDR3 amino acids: CASRRDQGRAIQPQHF. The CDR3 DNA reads TGTGCCAGCCGACGGGACCAGGGTCGGGCGATTCAGCCCCAGCATTTT.

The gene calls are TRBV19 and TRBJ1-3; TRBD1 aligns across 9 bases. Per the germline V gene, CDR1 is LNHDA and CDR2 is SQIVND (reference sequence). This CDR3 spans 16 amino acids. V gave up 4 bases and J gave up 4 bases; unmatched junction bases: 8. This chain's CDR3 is CASSTLGQGKGNTIYF. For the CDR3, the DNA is TGTGCCAGTAGTACGCTGGGACAGGGAAAGGGAAACACCATATATTTT.

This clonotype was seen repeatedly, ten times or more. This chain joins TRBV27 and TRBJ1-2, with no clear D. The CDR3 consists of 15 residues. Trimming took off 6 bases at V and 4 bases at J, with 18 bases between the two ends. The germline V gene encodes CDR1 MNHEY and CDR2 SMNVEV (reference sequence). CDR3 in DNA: TGTGCCAGCAGATCCCCGACTCGAACCGGCTATGGCTACACCTTC. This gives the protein CASRSPTRTGYGYTF.

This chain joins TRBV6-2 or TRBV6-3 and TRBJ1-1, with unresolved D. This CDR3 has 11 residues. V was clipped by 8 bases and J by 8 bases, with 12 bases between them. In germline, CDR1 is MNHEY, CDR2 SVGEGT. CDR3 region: CASRISPEAFF. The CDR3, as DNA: TGTGCCAGCCGGATAAGCCCCGAAGCTTTCTTT.

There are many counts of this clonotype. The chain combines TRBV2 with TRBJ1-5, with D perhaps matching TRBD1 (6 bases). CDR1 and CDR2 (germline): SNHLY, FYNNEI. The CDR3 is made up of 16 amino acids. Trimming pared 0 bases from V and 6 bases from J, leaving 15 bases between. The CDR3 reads CASSEAGAGRTQPQHF. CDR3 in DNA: TGTGCCAGCAGTGAAGCGGGGGCAGGGCGAACTCAGCCCCAGCATTTT.

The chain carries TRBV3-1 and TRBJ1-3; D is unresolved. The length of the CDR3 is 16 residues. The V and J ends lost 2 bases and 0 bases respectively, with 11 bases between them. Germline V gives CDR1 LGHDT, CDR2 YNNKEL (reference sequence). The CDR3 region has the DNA TGTGCCAGCAGCCAAACTGATATCTTCTCTGGAAACACCATATATTTT. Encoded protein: CASSQTDIFSGNTIYF.

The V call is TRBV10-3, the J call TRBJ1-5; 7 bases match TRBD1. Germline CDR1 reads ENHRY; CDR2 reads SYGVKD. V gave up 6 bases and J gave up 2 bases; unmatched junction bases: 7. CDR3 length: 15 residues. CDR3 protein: CAISDRQGGNQPQHF. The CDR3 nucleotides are TGTGCCATCAGCGATAGACAGGGCGGCAATCAGCCCCAGCATTTT.

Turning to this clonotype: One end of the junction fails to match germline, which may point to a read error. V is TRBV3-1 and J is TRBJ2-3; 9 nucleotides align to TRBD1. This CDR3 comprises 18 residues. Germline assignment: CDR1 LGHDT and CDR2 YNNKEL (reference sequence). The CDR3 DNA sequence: TGTGCCATCAGCTATAAAGGGGGTGGGACAGGGTTTTCAGATACGCAGTATTTT. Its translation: CAISYKGGGTGFSDTQYF.

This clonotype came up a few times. The CDR3 reads CASSQDLLREKLFF. The CDR3 bases are TGTGCCAGCAGCCAAGATTTATTGAGGGAAAAACTGTTTTTT. The genes are TRBV3-1 and TRBJ1-4; D ambiguous. The germline CDR1 and CDR2 sequences are LGHDT and YNNKEL (reference sequence). CDR3 length equals 14 residues. The V end was cut by 0 bases, the J end by 8 bases, with 10 bases between.

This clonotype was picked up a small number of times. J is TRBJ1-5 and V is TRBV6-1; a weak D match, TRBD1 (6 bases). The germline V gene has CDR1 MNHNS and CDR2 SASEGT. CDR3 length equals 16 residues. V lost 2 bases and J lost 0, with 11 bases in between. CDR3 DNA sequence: TGTGCCAGCAGTGAACAGGGGCTGAATAGCAATCAGCCCCAGCATTTT. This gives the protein CASSEQGLNSNQPQHF.

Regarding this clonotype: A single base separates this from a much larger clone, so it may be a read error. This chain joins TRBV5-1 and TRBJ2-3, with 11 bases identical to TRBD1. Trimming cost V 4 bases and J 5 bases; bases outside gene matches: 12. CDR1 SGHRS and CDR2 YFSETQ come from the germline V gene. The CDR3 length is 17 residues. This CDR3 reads CASSTISFGTGGDTQYF. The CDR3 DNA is TGCGCCAGCAGCACAATATCATTCGGGACAGGGGGAGATACGCAGTATTTT.

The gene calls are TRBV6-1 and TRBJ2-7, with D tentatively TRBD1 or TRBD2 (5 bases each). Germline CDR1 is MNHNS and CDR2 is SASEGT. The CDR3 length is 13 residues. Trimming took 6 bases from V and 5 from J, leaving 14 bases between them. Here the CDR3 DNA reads TGTGCCAGCAGGGGGGAGATAGGGGACGAGCAGTACTTC. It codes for CASRGEIGDEQYF.

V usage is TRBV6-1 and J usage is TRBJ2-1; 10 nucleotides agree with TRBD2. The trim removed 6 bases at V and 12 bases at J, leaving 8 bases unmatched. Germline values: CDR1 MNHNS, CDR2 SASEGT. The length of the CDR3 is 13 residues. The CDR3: CASRASGGTWQFF. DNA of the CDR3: TGTGCCAGCAGGGCTAGCGGGGGCACGTGGCAGTTCTTC.

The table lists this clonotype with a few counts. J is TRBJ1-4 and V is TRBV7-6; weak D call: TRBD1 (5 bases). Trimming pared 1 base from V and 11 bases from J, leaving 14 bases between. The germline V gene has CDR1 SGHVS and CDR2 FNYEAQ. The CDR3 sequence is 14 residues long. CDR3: CASSLGRAVGKLFF. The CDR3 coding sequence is TGTGCCAGCAGCTTAGGCAGGGCGGTCGGGAAACTGTTTTTT.

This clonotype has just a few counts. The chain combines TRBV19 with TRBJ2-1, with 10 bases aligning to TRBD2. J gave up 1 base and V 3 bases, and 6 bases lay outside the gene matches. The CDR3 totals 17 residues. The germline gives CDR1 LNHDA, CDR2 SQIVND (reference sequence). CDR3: CASSMNSGGPSYNEQFF. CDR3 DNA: TGTGCCAGTAGTATGAATAGCGGGGGGCCGTCCTACAATGAGCAGTTCTTC.

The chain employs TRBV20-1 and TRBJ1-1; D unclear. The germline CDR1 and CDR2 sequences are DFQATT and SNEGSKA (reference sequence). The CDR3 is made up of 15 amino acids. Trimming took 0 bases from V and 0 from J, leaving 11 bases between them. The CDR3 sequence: CSARDRDNMNTEAFF. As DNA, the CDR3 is TGCAGTGCTAGAGACAGAGATAACATGAACACTGAAGCTTTCTTT.

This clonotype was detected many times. The CDR3 here is CASSFARDYEQYF. The DNA for the CDR3 is TGTGCCAGCAGTTTTGCCAGGGACTACGAGCAGTACTTC. The chain combines TRBV28 with TRBJ2-7, with D perhaps matching TRBD1 (5 bases). The CDR3 runs 13 residues. Germline V gene lookup returns CDR1 MDHEN and CDR2 SYDVKM. Trimming pared 3 bases from V and 3 bases from J, leaving 9 bases between.

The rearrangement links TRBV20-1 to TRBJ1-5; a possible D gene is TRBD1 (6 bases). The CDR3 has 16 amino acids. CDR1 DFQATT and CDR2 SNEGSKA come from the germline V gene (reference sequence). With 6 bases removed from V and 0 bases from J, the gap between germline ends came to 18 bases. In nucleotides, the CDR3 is TGCAGTGCCCAAAAGCCGGGACAAATTAGCAATCAGCCCCAGCATTTT. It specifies CSAQKPGQISNQPQHF.

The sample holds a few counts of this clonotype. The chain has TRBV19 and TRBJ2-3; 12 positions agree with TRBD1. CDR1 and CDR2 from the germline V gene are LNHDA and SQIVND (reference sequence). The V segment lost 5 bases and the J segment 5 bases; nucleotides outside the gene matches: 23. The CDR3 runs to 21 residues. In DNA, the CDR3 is TGTGCCAGTAGTTTCCGGGACAGGGGGCGAATCGGCGAGAGGGGGCGAGATACGCAGTATTTT. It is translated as CASSFRDRGRIGERGRDTQYF.

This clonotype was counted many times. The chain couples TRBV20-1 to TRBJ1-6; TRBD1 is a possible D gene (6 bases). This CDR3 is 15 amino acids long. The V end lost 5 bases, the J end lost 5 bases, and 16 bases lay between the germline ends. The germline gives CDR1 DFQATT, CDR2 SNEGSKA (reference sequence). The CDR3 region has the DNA TGCAGTGCTCGCCGGGACATAGCCGATAATTCACCCCTCCACTTT. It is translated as CSARRDIADNSPLHF.

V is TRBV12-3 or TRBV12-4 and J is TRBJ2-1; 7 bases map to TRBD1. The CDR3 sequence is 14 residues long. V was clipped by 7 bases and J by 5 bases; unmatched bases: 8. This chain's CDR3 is CASKRQGADNEQFF. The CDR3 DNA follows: TGTGCCAGCAAACGACAGGGAGCAGACAATGAGCAGTTCTTC.

The CDR3 DNA reads TGCAGTGCTAGATCTGACCGGGGGGTCGATGAGCAGTTCTTC. Translating gives CSARSDRGVDEQFF. The chain joins TRBV20-1 to TRBJ2-1; TRBD2 agrees at 7 bases. This CDR3 is built from 14 residues. V was pared by 2 bases and J by 8 bases, with 9 bases of the junction left unmatched. Germline CDR1 reads DFQATT; CDR2 reads SNEGSKA (reference sequence).

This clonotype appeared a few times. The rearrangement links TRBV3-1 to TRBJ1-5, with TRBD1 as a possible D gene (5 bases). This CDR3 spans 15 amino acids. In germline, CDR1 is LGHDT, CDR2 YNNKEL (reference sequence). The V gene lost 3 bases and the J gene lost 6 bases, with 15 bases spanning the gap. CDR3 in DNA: TGTGCCAGCAGCCAGGGGACGGGACCGTTTCAGCCCCAGCATTTT. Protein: CASSQGTGPFQPQHF. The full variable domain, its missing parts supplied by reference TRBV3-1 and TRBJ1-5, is DTAVSQTPKYLVTQMGNDKSIKCEQNLGHDTMYWYKQDSKKFLKIMFSYNNKELIINETVPNRFSPKSPDKAHLNLHINSLELGDSAVYFCASSQGTGPFQPQHFGDGTRLSIL.

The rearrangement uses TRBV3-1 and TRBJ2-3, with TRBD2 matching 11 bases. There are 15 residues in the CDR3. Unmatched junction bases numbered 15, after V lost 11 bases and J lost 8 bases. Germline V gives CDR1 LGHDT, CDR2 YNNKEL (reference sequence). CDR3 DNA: TGTGCCGCCGCAGAGGGTCTAGCGGGGGGAGGTACGCAGTATTTT. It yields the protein CAAAEGLAGGGTQYF.